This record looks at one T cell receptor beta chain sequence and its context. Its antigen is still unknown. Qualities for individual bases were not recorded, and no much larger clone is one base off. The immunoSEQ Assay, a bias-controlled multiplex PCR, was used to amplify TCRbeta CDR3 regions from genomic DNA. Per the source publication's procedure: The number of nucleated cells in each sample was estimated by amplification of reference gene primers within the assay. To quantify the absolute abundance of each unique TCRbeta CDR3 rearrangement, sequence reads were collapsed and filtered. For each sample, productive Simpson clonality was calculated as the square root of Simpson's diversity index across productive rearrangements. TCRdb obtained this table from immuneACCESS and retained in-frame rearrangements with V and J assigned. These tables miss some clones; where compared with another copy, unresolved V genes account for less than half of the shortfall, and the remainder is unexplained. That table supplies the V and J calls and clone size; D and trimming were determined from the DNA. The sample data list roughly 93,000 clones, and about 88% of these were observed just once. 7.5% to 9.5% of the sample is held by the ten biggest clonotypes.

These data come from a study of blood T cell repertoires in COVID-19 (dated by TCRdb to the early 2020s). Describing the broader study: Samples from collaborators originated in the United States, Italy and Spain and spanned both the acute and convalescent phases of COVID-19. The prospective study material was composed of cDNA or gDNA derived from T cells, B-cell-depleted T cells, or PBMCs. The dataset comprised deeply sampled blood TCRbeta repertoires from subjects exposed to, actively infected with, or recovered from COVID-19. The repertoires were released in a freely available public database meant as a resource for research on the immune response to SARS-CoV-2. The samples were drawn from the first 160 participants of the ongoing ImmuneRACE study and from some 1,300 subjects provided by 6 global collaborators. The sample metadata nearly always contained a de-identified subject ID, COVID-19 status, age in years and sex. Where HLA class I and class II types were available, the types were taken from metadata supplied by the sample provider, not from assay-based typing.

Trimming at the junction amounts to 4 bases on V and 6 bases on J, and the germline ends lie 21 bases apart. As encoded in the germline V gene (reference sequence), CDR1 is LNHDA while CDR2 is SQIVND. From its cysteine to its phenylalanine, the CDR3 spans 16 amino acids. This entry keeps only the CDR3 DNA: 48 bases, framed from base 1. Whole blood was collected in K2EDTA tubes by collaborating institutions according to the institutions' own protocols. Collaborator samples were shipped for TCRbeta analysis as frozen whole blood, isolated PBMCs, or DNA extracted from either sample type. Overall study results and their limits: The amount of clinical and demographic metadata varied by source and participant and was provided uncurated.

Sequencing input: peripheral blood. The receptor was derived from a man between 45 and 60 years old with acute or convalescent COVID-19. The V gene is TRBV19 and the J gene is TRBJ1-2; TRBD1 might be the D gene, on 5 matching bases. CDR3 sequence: CASSTQPGKSNDGYTF. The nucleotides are TGTGCCAGTAGTACTCAACCAGGGAAGAGTAATGATGGCTACACCTTC.